The 21 T cell receptor beta chains in this list originate from one sample, sequenced in a study of shared clonotypes between healthy human individuals. Profiling relied on immunoSEQ multiplex PCR, and the TCRdb table lists in-frame clones only, not all of them. In the table there are about 460,000 clones, 70% to 80% of which are singletons. The sequenced sample was PBMCs. The source of these receptors is a middle-aged woman in good health. Some clones in this sample may be carry-over from other donors' samples.

In regard to this clone: This likely stems from a read error, as it lies one base from a far larger clone. J is TRBJ2-7 and V is TRBV2; 7 nucleotides align to TRBD1. The J segment lost 8 bases and the V segment lost 1 base, leaving 2 bases of the junction unmatched. Per germline, CDR1 SNHLY and CDR2 FYNNEI. This CDR3 comprises 12 residues. CDR3 nucleotides: TGTGCCAGCAGTGAAGGGACAGGCAAGCAGTACTTC. The encoded protein is CASSEGTGKQYF.

This clone was recorded at least ten times. Distinct nucleotide sequences in the sample also encode this CDR3. The V call is TRBV30, the J call TRBJ2-5; possible D gene TRBD1, 5 bases. The CDR3 covers 13 residues. V shed 0 bases and J shed 7 bases, with 12 bases lying between them. The germline V gene has CDR1 GTSNPN and CDR2 SVGIG (reference sequence). CDR3 in amino acids: CAWSVLQGGTQYF. CDR3 nucleotides: TGTGCCTGGAGTGTACTGCAGGGTGGGACCCAGTACTTC.

The chain carries TRBV5-1 and TRBJ2-4; D is ambiguous. V was trimmed by 4 bases and J by 1 base, leaving 9 bases between them. CDR1 and CDR2 from the germline V gene are SGHRS and YFSETQ. The length of the CDR3 is 14 residues. The CDR3 reads CASSEEFAKNIQYF. CDR3 sequence (DNA): TGCGCCAGCAGCGAGGAATTTGCCAAAAACATTCAGTACTTC.

This chain links TRBV5-1 with TRBJ2-5, with D perhaps matching TRBD2 (6 bases). Germline CDR1 SGHRS, CDR2 YFSETQ. The V gene lost 0 bases and the J gene lost 2 bases, with 11 bases spanning the gap. The CDR3 is made up of 15 amino acids. CDR3 sequence: CASSLDFSGQETQYF. The CDR3 DNA reads as TGCGCCAGCAGCTTGGACTTCAGCGGGCAAGAGACCCAGTACTTC. Drawing the rest from reference TRBV5-1 and TRBJ2-5, the complete variable domain is KAGVTQTPRYLIKTRGQQVTLSCSPISGHRSVSWYQQTPGQGLQFLFEYFSETQRNKGNFPGRFSGRQFSNSRSEMNVSTLELGDSALYLCASSLDFSGQETQYFGPGTRLLVL.

This sequence joins TRBV9 and TRBJ2-6; tentative D call: TRBD2 (5 bases). CDR3 length: 16 residues. Germline V gene lookup returns CDR1 SGDLS and CDR2 YYNGEE. V was cut by 1 base and J by 0 bases, with 8 bases left in between. CDR3 sequence reads: CASSVTGSSGANVLTF. DNA of the CDR3: TGTGCCAGCAGCGTAACTGGGAGCTCTGGGGCCAACGTCCTGACTTTC.

This chain's CDR3 is CASRGDVYEQYF. DNA for the CDR3: TGTGCCAGCAGGGGGGATGTCTACGAGCAGTACTTC. The chain uses TRBV5-8 and TRBJ2-7; D may correspond to TRBD1 or TRBD2 (5 bases each). Deletions cut 5 bases from V and 3 bases from J, with 9 bases between. The CDR3 covers 12 residues. Germline loops: CDR1 SGHTS, CDR2 YDEGEE.

The V call is TRBV12-1, the J call TRBJ2-7; the table gives TRBD2 as D, unverified against the DNA. TRBV12-1 is an annotated pseudogene. The CDR3 runs 17 residues. Here the CDR3 DNA reads TGTGCCAGCAGCACCTCCGACCGGCGGGAGGTACTCTACGAGCAGTACTTC. Translation gives CASSTSDRREVLYEQYF.

The chain couples TRBV18 to TRBJ2-5, with unresolved D. V was cut by 6 bases and J by 5 bases, with 10 bases left in between. Germline V gives CDR1 KGHSH, CDR2 LQKENI. This CDR3 is 12 amino acids long. The CDR3 reads CASSQEGETQYF. The CDR3 region has the DNA TGTGCCAGCTCCCAGGAAGGGGAGACCCAGTACTTC.

This rearrangement joins TRBV5-4 to TRBJ2-5; D remains ambiguous. Deletions cut 0 bases from V and 5 bases from J, with 8 bases between. The length of the CDR3 is 13 residues. Germline CDR1 and CDR2: SGHNT and YYREEE (reference sequence). The CDR3 loop reads CASSLGLRETQYF. The CDR3 DNA reads as TGTGCCAGCAGCTTGGGCCTTAGGGAGACCCAGTACTTC.

Comment on this clone: This likely stems from a read error, as it lies one base from a far larger clone. The chain uses TRBV30 and TRBJ2-1; D is possibly TRBD2 (6 bases). The CDR3 runs to 15 residues. Germline-derived CDR1 and CDR2 are GTSNPN and SVGIG (reference sequence). CDR3 sequence: CARSRLATSYNEQFF. In nucleotides, the CDR3 is TGTGCCCGGAGTCGGCTAGCGACCTCCTACAATGAGCAGTTCTTC.

V gene TRBV5-1 combines with J gene TRBJ1-4, with D perhaps TRBD1 (6 bases). CDR3 length equals 19 residues. V dropped 0 bases and J dropped 5 bases, with 23 bases sitting between them. CDR1 is SGHRS and CDR2 is YFSETQ in the germline V gene. The CDR3 DNA is TGCGCCAGCAGCTTGGTCGGGAGAGGACGGGACAAGGGAAATGAAAAACTGTTTTTT. It encodes CASSLVGRGRDKGNEKLFF.

In the case of this clone: A far larger clone is off by one base, so a read error is likely. The gene calls are TRBV5-7 and TRBJ2-6; D might be TRBD2 (6 bases). TRBV5-7 has ORF status, its function being uncertain. The CDR3 runs 17 residues. The V end was cut by 0 bases, the J end by 0 bases, with 10 bases between. The CDR3 here is CASSLGLEASGANVLTF. CDR3 DNA sequence: TGTGCCAGCAGCTTGGGACTAGAGGCCTCTGGGGCCAACGTCCTGACTTTC.

This clone appeared many times. The rearrangement links TRBV6-4 to TRBJ2-7; 8 bases are a match to TRBD1. The germline V gene encodes CDR1 MRHNA and CDR2 SNTAGT. The V segment lost 4 bases and the J segment 6 bases; nucleotides outside the gene matches: 8. The length of the CDR3 is 14 residues. CDR3 in amino acids: CASSASQGASEQYF. CDR3 DNA: TGTGCCAGCAGTGCATCGCAGGGGGCTAGCGAGCAGTACTTC.

The genes are TRBV7-2 and TRBJ2-2; D is perhaps TRBD1 or TRBD2 (7 bases each). Germline assignment: CDR1 SGHTA and CDR2 FQGNSA. The V end was cut by 5 bases, the J end by 3 bases, with 16 bases between. The CDR3 contains 16 residues. The CDR3 is CASSHGGQGDTGELFF. The CDR3 region has the DNA TGTGCCAGCAGCCACGGGGGGCAGGGGGACACCGGGGAGCTGTTTTTT.

Only one count was recorded for this clone. The chain recombines TRBV30 with TRBJ2-5; D not resolved. Per germline, CDR1 GTSNPN and CDR2 SVGIG (reference sequence). Deletions cut 2 bases from V and 1 base from J, with 2 bases between. CDR3 size: 11 residues. The CDR3 DNA follows: TGTGCCTGGAGTATCCAAGAGACCCAGTACTTC. Amino acids: CAWSIQETQYF. The whole variable domain, filled in from reference TRBV30 and TRBJ2-5, reads SQTIHQWPATLVQPVGSPLSLECTVEGTSNPNLYWYRQAAGRGLQLLFYSVGIGQISSEVPQNLSASRPQDRQFILSSKKLLLSDSGFYLCAWSIQETQYFGPGTRLLVL.

The chain couples TRBV28 to TRBJ2-7; D possibly corresponds to TRBD2 (6 bases). This CDR3 comprises 14 residues. V was shortened by 2 bases and J by 6 bases, with 14 bases between the two germline ends. The germline V gene has CDR1 MDHEN and CDR2 SYDVKM. CDR3 sequence: CASSLSGFGLEQYF. Here the CDR3 DNA reads TGTGCCAGCAGTTTAAGCGGGTTTGGGCTCGAGCAGTACTTC. Together with reference TRBV28 and TRBJ2-7, the CDR3 gives the full variable domain: DVKVTQSSRYLVKRTGEKVFLECVQDMDHENMFWYRQDPGLGLRLIYFSYDVKMKEKGDIPEGYSVSREKKERFSLILESASTNQTSMYLCASSLSGFGLEQYFGPGTRLTVT.

The chain couples TRBV2 to TRBJ2-2; a possible D gene is TRBD1 (5 bases). The CDR3 runs to 14 residues. V dropped 7 bases and J dropped 1 base, with 10 bases sitting between them. The germline V gene encodes CDR1 SNHLY and CDR2 FYNNEI. The CDR3 is CASKDNWNTGELFF. CDR3 DNA sequence: TGTGCCAGCAAGGACAACTGGAACACCGGGGAGCTGTTTTTT.

This sequence joins TRBV15 and TRBJ1-2; D not resolved. This CDR3 is built from 14 residues. Germline V gene sequence: CDR1 LNHNV, CDR2 YYDKDF (reference sequence). The V end lost 4 bases, the J end lost 4 bases, and 13 bases lay between the germline ends. CDR3 loop: CATSTGREIYGYTF. The CDR3 DNA is TGTGCCACCAGCACTGGACGGGAAATCTATGGCTACACCTTC. The variable domain in full, completed from reference TRBV15 and TRBJ1-2, reads DAMVIQNPRYQVTQFGKPVTLSCSQTLNHNVMYWYQQKSSQAPKLLFHYYDKDFNNEADTPDNFQSRRPNTSFCFLDIRSPGLGDTAMYLCATSTGREIYGYTFGSGTRLTVV.

The V and J genes are TRBV27 and TRBJ1-2; 7 bases are shared with TRBD1. Germline loops: CDR1 MNHEY, CDR2 SMNVEV (reference sequence). The V gene end was trimmed by 4 bases and the J gene end by 4 bases; junction bases not matched to a gene: 9. This CDR3 has 15 residues. The CDR3: CASSSDWTGFYGYTF. CDR3 DNA sequence: TGTGCCAGCAGTTCAGACTGGACAGGCTTCTATGGCTACACCTTC.

The rearrangement links TRBV7-6 to TRBJ1-3, with 7 bases lining up with TRBD1. V dropped 3 bases and J dropped 9; count of bases not matched to a gene: 11. This CDR3 contains 15 residues. Looked up from germline, CDR1 is SGHVS and CDR2 is FNYEAQ. The CDR3 reads CASSFEGQAVGTIYF. In DNA form, the CDR3 reads TGTGCCAGCAGCTTCGAAGGACAGGCCGTGGGCACCATATATTTT.

The J gene is TRBJ2-7, the V gene TRBV18; 8 bases match TRBD1. The germline CDR1 and CDR2 sequences are KGHSH and LQKENI. After removal of 5 bases from V and 6 bases from J, the junction contained 3 bases not matched to a gene. CDR3 size: 12 residues. The CDR3 sequence is CASSDTGGEQYF. DNA of the CDR3: TGTGCCAGCTCAGACACAGGGGGCGAGCAGTACTTC.